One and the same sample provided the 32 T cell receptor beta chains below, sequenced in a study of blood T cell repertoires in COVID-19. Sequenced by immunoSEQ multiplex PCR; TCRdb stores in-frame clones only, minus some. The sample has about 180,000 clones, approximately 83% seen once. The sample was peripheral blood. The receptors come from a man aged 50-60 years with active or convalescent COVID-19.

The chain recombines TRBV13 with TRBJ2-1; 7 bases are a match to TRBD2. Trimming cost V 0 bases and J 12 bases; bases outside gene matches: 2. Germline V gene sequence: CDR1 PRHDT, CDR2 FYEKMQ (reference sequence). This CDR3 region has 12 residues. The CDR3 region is CASSLGLAGQFF. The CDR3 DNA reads TGTGCCAGCAGCTTAGGATTAGCGGGGCAGTTCTTC.

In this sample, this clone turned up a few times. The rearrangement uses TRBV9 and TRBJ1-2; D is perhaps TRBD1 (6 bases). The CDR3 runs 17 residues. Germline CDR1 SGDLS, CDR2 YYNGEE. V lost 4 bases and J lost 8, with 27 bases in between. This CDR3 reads CASSHGNREKAWEGYTF. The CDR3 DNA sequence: TGTGCCAGCAGCCACGGCAACAGGGAGAAGGCCTGGGAGGGCTACACCTTC.

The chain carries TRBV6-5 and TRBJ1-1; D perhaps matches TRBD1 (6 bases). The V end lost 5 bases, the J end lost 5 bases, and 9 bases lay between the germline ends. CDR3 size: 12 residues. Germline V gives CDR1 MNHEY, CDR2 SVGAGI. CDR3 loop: CASSLGQTEAFF. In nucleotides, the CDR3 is TGTGCCAGCAGTCTTGGACAGACTGAAGCTTTCTTT.

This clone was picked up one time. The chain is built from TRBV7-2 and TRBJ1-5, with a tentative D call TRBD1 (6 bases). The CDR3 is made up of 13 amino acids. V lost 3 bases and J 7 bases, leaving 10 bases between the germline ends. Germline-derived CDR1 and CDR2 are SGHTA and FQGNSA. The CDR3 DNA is TGTGCCAGCAGCTTTACAGGGAACCAGCCCCAGCATTTT. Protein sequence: CASSFTGNQPQHF. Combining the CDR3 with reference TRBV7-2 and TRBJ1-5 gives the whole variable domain GAGVSQSPSNKVTEKGKDVELRCDPISGHTALYWYRQSLGQGLEFLIYFQGNSAPDKSGLPSDRFSAERTGGSVSTLTIQRTQQEDSAVYLCASSFTGNQPQHFGDGTRLSIL.

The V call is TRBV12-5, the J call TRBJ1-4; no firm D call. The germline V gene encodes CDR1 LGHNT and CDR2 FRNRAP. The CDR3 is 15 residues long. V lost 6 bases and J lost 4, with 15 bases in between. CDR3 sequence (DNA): TGTGCTAGTGGCCCCTTCGGGTCCGATAATGAAAAACTGTTTTTT. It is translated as CASGPFGSDNEKLFF.

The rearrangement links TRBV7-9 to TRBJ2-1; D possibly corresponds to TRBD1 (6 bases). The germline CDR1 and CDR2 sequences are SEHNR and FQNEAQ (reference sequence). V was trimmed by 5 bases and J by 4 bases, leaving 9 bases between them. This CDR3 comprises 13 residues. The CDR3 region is CASSPDSYNEQFF. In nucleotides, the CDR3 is TGTGCCAGCAGCCCGGACAGTTACAATGAGCAGTTCTTC. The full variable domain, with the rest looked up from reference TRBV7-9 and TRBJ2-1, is DTGVSQNPRHKITKRGQNVTFRCDPISEHNRLYWYRQTLGQGPEFLTYFQNEAQLEKSRLLSDRFSAERPKGSFSTLEIQRTEQGDSAMYLCASSPDSYNEQFFGPGTRLTVL.

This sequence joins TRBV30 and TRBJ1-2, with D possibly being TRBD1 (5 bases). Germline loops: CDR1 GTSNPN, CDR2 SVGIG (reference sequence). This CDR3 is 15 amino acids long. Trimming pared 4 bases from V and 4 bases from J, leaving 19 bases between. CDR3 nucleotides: TGTGCCTGGACCAAACAGGACGGTACGCCCTATGGCTACACCTTC. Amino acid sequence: CAWTKQDGTPYGYTF.

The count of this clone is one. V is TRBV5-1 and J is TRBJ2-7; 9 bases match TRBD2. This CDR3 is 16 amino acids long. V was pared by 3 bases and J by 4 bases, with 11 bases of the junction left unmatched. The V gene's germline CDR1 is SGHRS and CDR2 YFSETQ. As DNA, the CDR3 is TGCGCCAGCAGCTCGGTGGGCGGGAGGGCCGAATACGAGCAGTACTTC. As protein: CASSSVGGRAEYEQYF.

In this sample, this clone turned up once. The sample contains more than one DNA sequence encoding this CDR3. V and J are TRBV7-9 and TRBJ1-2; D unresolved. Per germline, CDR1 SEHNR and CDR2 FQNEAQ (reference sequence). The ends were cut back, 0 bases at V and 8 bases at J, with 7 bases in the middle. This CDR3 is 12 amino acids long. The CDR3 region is CASSLAGYGYTF. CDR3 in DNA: TGTGCCAGCAGCTTAGCCGGGTACGGCTACACCTTC.

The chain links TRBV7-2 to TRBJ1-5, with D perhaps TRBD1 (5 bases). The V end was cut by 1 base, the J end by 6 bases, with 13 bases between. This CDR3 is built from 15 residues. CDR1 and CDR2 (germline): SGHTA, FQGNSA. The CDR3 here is CASSLEGLKGQPQHF. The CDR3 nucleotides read TGTGCCAGCAGCTTAGAGGGGTTGAAGGGTCAGCCCCAGCATTTT.

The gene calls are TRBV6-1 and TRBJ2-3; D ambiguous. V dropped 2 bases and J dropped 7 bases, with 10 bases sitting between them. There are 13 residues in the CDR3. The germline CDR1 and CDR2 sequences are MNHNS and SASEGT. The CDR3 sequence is CASSETSYNTQYF. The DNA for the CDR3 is TGTGCCAGCAGTGAAACCTCCTATAATACGCAGTATTTT.

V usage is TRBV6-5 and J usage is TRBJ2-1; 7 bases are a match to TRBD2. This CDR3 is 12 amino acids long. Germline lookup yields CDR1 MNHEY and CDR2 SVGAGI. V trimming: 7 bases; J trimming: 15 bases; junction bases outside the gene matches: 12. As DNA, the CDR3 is TGTGCCAGCACCGACGCGGGGAGGGTTCCGTTCTTC. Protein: CASTDAGRVPFF.

The CDR3 DNA reads TGTGCCAGCAGTACCGGGACTAGCGGGTTGAGCTCCTACAATGAGCAGTTCTTC. Its protein product is CASSTGTSGLSSYNEQFF. The chain recombines TRBV28 with TRBJ2-1; 12 positions match TRBD2. CDR1 is MDHEN and CDR2 is SYDVKM in the germline V gene. V shed 5 bases and J 0 bases; nucleotides not matched to a gene: 8. The CDR3 extends over 18 amino acids.

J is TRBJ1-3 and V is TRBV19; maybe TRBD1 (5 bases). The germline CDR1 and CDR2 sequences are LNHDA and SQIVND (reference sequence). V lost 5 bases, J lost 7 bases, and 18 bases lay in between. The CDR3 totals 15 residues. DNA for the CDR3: TGTGCCAGTAGTCTTCCCGGGACTGGAAGGAACACCATATATTTT. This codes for CASSLPGTGRNTIYF.

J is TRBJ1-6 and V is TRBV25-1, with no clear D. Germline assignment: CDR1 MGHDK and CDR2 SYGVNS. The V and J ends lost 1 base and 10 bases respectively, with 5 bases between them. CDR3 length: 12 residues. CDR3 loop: CASSESSSPLHF. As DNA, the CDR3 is TGTGCCAGCAGTGAATCGAGCTCACCCCTCCACTTT.

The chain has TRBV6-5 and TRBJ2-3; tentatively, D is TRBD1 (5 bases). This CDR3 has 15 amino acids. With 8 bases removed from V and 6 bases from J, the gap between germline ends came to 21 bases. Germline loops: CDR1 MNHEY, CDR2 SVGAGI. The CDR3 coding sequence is TGTGCCAGCGGTCGAACAGGCGCCTATATGGATACGCAGTATTTT. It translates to CASGRTGAYMDTQYF.

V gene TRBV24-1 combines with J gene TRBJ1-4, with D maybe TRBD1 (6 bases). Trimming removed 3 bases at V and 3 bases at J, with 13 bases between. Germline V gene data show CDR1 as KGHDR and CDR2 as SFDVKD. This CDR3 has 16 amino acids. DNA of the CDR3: TGTGCCACCAGTGATCCACAGGGACCCCCTAATGAAAAACTGTTTTTT. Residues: CATSDPQGPPNEKLFF.

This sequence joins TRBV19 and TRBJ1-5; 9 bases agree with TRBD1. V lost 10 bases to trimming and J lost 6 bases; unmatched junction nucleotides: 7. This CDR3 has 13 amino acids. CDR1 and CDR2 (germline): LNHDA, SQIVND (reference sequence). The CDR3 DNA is TGTGCCACAGAACAGGGGGCAGGTCAGCCCCAGCATTTT. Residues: CATEQGAGQPQHF.

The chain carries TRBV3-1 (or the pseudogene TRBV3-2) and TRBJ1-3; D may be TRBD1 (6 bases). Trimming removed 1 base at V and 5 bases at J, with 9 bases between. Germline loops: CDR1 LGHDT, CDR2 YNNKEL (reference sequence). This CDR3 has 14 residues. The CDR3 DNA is TGTGCCAGCAGCCAAGTCCAGGGGAGAAACACCATATATTTT. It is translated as CASSQVQGRNTIYF.

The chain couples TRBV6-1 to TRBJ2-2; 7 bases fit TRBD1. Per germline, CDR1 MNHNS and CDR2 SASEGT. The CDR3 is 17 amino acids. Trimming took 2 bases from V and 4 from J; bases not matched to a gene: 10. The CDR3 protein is CASSELFSGGATGELFF. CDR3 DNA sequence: TGTGCCAGCAGTGAATTATTTTCAGGGGGTGCCACCGGGGAGCTGTTTTTT.

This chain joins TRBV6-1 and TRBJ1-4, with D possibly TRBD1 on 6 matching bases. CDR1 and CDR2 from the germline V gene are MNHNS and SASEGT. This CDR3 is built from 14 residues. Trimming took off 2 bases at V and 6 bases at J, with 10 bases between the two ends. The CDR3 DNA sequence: TGTGCCAGCAGTGAACACGGACAGCATGAAAAACTGTTTTTT. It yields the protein CASSEHGQHEKLFF.

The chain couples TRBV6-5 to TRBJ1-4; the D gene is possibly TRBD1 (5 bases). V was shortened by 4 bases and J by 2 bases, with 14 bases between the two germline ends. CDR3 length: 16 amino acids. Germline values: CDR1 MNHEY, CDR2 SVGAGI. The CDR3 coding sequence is TGTGCCAGCAGTTTGAAGGGGTCTTCCACTAATGAAAAACTGTTTTTT. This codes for CASSLKGSSTNEKLFF.

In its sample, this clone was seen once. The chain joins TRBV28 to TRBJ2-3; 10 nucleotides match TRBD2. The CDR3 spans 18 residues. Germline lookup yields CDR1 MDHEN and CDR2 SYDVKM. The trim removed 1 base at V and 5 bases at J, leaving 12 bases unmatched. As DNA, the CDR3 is TGTGCCAGCAGTTTATCCCCTAGCGGGGGAAGGTGGGAAGATACGCAGTATTTT. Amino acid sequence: CASSLSPSGGRWEDTQYF.

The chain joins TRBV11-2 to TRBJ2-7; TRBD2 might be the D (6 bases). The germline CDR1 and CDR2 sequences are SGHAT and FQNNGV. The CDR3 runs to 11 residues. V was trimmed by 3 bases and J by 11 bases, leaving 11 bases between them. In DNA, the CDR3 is TGTGCCAGCAGCTTTGGGTGGGAGGAGTACTTC. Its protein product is CASSFGWEEYF.

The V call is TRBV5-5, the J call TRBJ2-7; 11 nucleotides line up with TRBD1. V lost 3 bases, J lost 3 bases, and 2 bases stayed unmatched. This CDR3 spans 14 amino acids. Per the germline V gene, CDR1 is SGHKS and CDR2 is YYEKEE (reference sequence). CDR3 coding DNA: TGTGCCAGCAGCTGGGGACAGGGGGTCTACGAGCAGTACTTC. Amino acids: CASSWGQGVYEQYF.

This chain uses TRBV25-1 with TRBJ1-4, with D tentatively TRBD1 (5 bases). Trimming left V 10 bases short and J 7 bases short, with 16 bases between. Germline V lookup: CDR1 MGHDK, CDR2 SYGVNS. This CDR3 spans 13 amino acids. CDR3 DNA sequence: TGTGCCACCATCGGTTGGGGGGTTGAAAAACTGTTTTTT. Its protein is CATIGWGVEKLFF.

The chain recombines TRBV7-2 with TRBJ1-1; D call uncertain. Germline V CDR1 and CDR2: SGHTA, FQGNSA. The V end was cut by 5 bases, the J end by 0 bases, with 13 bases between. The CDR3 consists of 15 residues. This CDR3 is CASSPRRGMNTEAFF. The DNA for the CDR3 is TGTGCCAGCAGCCCCAGACGGGGTATGAACACTGAAGCTTTCTTT.

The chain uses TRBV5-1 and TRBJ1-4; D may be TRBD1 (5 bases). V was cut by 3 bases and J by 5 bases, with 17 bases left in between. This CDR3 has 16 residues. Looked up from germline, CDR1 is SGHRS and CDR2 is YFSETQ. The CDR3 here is CASSSDSHNWNEKLFF. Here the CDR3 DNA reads TGCGCCAGCAGCTCTGACAGCCATAACTGGAATGAAAAACTGTTTTTT.

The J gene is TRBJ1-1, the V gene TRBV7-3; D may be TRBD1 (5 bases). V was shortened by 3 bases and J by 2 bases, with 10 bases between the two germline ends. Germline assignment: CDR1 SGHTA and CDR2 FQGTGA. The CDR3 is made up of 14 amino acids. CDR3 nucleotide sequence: TGTGCCAGCAGCTTTCAGGGCACTAACACTGAAGCTTTCTTT. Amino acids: CASSFQGTNTEAFF.

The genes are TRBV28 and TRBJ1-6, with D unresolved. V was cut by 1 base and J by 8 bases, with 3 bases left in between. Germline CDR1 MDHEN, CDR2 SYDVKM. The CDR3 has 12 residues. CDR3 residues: CASSLSYSPLHF. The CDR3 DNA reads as TGTGCCAGCAGTTTATCTTATTCACCCCTCCACTTT.

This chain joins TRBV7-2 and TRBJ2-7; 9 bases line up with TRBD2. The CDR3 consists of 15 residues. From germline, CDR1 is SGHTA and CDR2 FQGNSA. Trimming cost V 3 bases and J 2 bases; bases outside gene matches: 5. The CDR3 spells CASSFTSGSPYEQYF. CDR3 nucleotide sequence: TGTGCCAGCAGCTTTACTAGCGGGTCACCCTACGAGCAGTACTTC.

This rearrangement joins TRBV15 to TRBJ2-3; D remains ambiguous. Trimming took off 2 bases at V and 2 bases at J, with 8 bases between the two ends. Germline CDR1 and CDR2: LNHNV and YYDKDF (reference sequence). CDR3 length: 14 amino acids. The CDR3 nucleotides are TGTGCCACCAGCAGATCCGGGTTCACAGATACGCAGTATTTT. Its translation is CATSRSGFTDTQYF.